A single sample gave rise to the 7 T cell receptor beta chains below, sequenced in a study of cytomegalovirus exposure and HLA in healthy donors. Primers included in the PCR were 60 Vbeta and 13 Jbeta primers. Profiled with immunoSEQ multiplex PCR; TCRdb holds only in-frame clones, not every one. The sample gives approximately 100,000 clones, around three quarters of which show up once; roughly 4% is in the top ten. Sequenced sample: PBMCs. These receptors all come from a female donor in good health and CMV-seropositive.

This clone was found a few times. The chain employs TRBV6-1 and TRBJ2-3, with D perhaps TRBD2 (6 bases). V was trimmed by 1 base and J by 8 bases, leaving 10 bases between them. Germline values: CDR1 MNHNS, CDR2 SASEGT. This CDR3 is 13 amino acids long. The CDR3 nucleotides are TGTGCCAGCAGTGAAGTGGGAGGCGGTACGCAGTATTTT. It translates to CASSEVGGGTQYF.

V is TRBV19 and J is TRBJ2-5, with a weak D call TRBD2 (5 bases). Germline lookup yields CDR1 LNHDA and CDR2 SQIVND (reference sequence). Trimming stripped 2 bases from V and 0 bases from J, with 7 bases between. The CDR3 length is 14 residues. The DNA for the CDR3 is TGTGCCAGTAGTATACGAGGGTACCAAGAGACCCAGTACTTC. Translating it yields CASSIRGYQETQYF.

J is TRBJ2-7 and V is TRBV5-1, with D unclear. Trimming shortened V by 4 bases and J by 4 bases, and 15 bases separated the two germline ends. The germline CDR1 and CDR2 sequences are SGHRS and YFSETQ. The length of the CDR3 is 14 residues. In DNA, the CDR3 is TGCGCCAGCAGCCTGGCGACGGGTCTATACGAGCAGTACTTC. Translation gives CASSLATGLYEQYF.

The rearrangement links TRBV10-1 to TRBJ1-2; D gene uncertain. The CDR3 contains 13 residues. V was clipped by 4 bases and J by 4 bases, with 10 bases between them. Germline loops: CDR1 WNHNN, CDR2 SYGVQD (reference sequence). The CDR3 region is CASSGAVSYGYTF. The CDR3 DNA follows: TGCGCCAGCAGTGGAGCGGTCAGCTATGGCTACACCTTC.

This clone was seen more than once but under ten times. V and J are TRBV7-9 and TRBJ2-3; 8 bases map to TRBD2. Trimming cost V 4 bases and J 5 bases; bases outside gene matches: 11. CDR3 length: 16 residues. The germline V gene has CDR1 SEHNR and CDR2 FQNEAQ (reference sequence). The CDR3 bases are TGTGCCAGCAGCTCCCGGATAGCGGGGATTTTAGATACGCAGTATTTT. It encodes CASSSRIAGILDTQYF.

The rearrangement uses TRBV5-1 and TRBJ1-1, with D possibly matching TRBD1 (5 bases). Trimming pared 5 bases from V and 6 bases from J, leaving 17 bases between. This CDR3 comprises 14 residues. Germline CDR1 reads SGHRS; CDR2 reads YFSETQ. CDR3 in amino acids: CASRGRGFEAEAFF. CDR3 bases: TGCGCCAGCAGGGGCCGGGGGTTTGAGGCTGAAGCTTTCTTT.

V is TRBV7-2 and J is TRBJ1-2, with 7 bases aligning to TRBD1. The CDR3 is 15 residues long. Germline CDR1 SGHTA, CDR2 FQGNSA. V dropped 5 bases and J dropped 8; count of bases not matched to a gene: 14. The CDR3 here is CASSRTTGSVVGYTF. DNA of the CDR3: TGTGCCAGCAGCCGAACGACAGGGTCGGTAGTAGGCTACACCTTC.